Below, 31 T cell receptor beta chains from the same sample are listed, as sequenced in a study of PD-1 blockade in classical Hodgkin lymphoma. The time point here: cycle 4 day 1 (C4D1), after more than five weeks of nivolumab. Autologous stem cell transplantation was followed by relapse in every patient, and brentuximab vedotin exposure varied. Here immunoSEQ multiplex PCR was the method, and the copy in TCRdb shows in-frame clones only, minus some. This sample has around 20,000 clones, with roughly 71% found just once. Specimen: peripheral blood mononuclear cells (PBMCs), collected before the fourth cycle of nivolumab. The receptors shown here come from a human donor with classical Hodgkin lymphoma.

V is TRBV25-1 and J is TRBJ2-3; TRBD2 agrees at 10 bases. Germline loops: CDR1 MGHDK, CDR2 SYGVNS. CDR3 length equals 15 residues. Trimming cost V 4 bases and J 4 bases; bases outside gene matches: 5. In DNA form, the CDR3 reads TGTGCCAGCAGTGGCCTAGCGGGAGCCGCAGATACGCAGTATTTT. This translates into CASSGLAGAADTQYF.

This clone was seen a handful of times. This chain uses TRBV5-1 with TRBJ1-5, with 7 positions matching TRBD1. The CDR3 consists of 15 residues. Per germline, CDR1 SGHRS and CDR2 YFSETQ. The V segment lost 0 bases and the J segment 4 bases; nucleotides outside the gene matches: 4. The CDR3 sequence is CASSLGQGNNQPQHF. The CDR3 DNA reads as TGCGCCAGCAGCTTGGGACAGGGAAATAATCAGCCCCAGCATTTT.

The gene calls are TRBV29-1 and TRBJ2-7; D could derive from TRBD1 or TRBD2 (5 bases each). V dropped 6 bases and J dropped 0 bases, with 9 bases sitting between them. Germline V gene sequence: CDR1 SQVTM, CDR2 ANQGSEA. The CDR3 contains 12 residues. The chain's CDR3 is CSVLGTSYEQYF. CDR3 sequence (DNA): TGCAGCGTCCTCGGGACCTCCTACGAGCAGTACTTC.

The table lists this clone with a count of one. CDR3 sequence reads: CASRTSGRFYEQYF. CDR3 nucleotides: TGTGCCAGCAGAACTAGCGGGAGATTTTACGAGCAGTACTTC. V and J are TRBV27 and TRBJ2-7; 11 positions agree with TRBD2. J was trimmed by 4 bases and V by 6 bases; bases with no gene match: 5. Germline V gene sequence: CDR1 MNHEY, CDR2 SMNVEV (reference sequence). The CDR3 contains 14 residues.

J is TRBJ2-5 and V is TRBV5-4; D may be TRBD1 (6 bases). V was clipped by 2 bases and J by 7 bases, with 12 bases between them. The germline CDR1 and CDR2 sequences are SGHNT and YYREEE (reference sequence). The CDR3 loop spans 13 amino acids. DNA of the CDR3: TGTGCCAGCAGCTTTGGGACAATGGGGACCCAGTACTTC. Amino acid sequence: CASSFGTMGTQYF.

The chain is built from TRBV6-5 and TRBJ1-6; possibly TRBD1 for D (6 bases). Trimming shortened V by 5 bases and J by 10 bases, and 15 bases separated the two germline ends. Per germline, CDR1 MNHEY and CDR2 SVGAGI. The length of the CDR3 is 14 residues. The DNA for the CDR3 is TGTGCCAGCAGTCGCGAGAGGGGGGTATCACCCCTCCACTTT. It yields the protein CASSRERGVSPLHF.

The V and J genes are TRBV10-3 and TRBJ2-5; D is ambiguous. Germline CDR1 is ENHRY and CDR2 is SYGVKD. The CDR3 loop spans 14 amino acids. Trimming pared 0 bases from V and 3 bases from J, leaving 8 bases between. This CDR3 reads CAISESNTEETQYF. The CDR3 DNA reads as TGTGCCATCAGTGAGTCGAACACTGAAGAGACCCAGTACTTC.

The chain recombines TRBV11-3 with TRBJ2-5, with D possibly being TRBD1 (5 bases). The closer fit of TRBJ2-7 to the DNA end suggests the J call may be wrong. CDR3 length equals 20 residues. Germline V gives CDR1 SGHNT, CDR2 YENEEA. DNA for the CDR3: TGTGCCAGCAGCTTGACAGAAGGGGCTTACTTCATGCATTTCTCCTACGAGCAGTACTTC. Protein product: CASSLTEGAYFMHFSYEQYF.

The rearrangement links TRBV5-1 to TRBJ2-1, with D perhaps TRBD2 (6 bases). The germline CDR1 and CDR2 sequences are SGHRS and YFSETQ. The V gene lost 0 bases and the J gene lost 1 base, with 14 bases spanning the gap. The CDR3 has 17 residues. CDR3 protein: CASSLAFGGISYNEQFF. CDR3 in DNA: TGCGCCAGCAGCTTGGCCTTTGGCGGGATTTCCTACAATGAGCAGTTCTTC.

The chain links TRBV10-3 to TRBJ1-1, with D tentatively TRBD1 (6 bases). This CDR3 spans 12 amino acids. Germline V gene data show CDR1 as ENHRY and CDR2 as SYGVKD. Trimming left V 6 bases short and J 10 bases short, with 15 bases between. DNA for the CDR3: TGTGCCATCAGCCAACAGGGCTTTTCAGCTTTCTTT. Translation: CAISQQGFSAFF.

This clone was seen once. CDR3 sequence reads: CASSLVPETQYF. CDR3 DNA: TGTGCCAGCAGCTTAGTCCCAGAGACCCAGTACTTC. The chain has TRBV7-8 and TRBJ2-5, with D unclear. Trimming took 1 base from V and 4 from J, leaving 4 bases between them. Germline V CDR1 and CDR2: SGHVS, FQNEAQ. The CDR3 has 12 residues. Filled out from reference TRBV7-8 and TRBJ2-5, the complete variable domain reads GAGVSQSPRYKVAKRGQDVALRCDPISGHVSLFWYQQALGQGPEFLTYFQNEAQLDKSGLPSDRFFAERPEGSVSTLKIQRTQQEDSAVYLCASSLVPETQYFGPGTRLLVL.

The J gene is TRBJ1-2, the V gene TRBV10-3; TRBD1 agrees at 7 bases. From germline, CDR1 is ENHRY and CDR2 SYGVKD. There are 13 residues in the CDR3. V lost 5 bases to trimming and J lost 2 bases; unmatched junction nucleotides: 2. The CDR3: CAISLDRNYGYTF. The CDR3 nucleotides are TGTGCCATCAGTTTGGACAGGAACTATGGCTACACCTTC.

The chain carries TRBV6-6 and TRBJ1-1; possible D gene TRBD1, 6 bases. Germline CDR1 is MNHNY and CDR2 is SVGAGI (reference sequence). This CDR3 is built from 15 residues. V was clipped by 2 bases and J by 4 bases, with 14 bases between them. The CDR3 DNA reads TGTGCCAGCAGTTACAGTCAGGGGATCGGCACTGAAGCTTTCTTT. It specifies CASSYSQGIGTEAFF.

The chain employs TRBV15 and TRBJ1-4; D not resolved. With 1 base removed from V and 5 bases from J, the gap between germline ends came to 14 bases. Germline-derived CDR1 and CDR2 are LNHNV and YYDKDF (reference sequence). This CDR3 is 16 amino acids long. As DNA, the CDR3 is TGTGCCACCAGCAGAGGCCAATCGGGAACAAATGAAAAACTGTTTTTT. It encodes CATSRGQSGTNEKLFF. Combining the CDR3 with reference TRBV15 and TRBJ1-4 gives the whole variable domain DAMVIQNPRYQVTQFGKPVTLSCSQTLNHNVMYWYQQKSSQAPKLLFHYYDKDFNNEADTPDNFQSRRPNTSFCFLDIRSPGLGDTAMYLCATSRGQSGTNEKLFFGSGTQLSVL.

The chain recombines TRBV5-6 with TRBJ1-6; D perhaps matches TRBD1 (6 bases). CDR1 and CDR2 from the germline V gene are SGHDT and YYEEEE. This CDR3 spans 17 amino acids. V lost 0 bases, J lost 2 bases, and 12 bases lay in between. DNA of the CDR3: TGTGCCAGCAGCTTGGTTAGGGGGGCGGCCTATAATTCACCCCTCCACTTT. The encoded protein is CASSLVRGAAYNSPLHF.

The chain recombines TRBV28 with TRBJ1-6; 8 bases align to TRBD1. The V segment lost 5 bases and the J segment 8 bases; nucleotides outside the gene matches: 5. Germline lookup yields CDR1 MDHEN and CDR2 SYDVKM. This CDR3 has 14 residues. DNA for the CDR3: TGTGCCAGCAGTCCCTACAGGGGGGATTCACCCCTCCACTTT. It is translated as CASSPYRGDSPLHF.

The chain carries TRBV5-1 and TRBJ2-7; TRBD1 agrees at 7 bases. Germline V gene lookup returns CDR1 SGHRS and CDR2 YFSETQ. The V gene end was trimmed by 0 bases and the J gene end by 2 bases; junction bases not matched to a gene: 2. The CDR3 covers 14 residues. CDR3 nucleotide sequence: TGCGCCAGCAGCTTGGGGACAGGCCCCTACGAGCAGTACTTC. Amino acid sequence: CASSLGTGPYEQYF.

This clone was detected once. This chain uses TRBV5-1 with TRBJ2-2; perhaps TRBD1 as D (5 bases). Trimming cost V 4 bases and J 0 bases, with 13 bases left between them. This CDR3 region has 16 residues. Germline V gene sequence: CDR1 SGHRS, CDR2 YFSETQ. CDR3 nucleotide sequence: TGCGCCAGCAGCCCGAGACAGAACGCGAACACCGGGGAGCTGTTTTTT. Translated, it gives CASSPRQNANTGELFF.

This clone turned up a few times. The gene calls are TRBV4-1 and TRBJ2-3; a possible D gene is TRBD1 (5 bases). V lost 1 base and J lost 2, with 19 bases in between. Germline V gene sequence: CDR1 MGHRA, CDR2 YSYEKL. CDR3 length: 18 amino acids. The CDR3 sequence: CASSQVVRAATLTDTQYF. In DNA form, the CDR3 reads TGCGCCAGCAGCCAAGTCGTCAGGGCAGCCACCCTCACAGATACGCAGTATTTT.

The CDR3 reads CASSFSDSPYYGYTF. CDR3 sequence (DNA): TGTGCCAGCAGCTTTTCGGACAGTCCGTACTATGGCTACACCTTC. The genes are TRBV11-2 and TRBJ1-2; TRBD1 might be the D (6 bases). Germline V gene sequence: CDR1 SGHAT, CDR2 FQNNGV. Trimming removed 3 bases from V and 3 bases from J, with 14 bases in between. CDR3 length: 15 amino acids.

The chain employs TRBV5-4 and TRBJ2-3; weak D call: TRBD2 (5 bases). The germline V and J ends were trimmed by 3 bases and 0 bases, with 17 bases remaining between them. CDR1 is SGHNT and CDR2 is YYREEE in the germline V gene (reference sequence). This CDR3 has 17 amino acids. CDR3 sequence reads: CASSSEFSATSTDTQYF. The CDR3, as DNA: TGTGCCAGCAGCTCGGAGTTTAGCGCGACCAGCACAGATACGCAGTATTTT.

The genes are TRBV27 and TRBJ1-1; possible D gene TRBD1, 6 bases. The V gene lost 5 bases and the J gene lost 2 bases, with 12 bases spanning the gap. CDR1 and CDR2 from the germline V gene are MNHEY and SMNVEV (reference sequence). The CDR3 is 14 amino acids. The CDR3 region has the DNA TGTGCCAGCAGTCGGGGACACTTTAACACTGAAGCTTTCTTT. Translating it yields CASSRGHFNTEAFF.

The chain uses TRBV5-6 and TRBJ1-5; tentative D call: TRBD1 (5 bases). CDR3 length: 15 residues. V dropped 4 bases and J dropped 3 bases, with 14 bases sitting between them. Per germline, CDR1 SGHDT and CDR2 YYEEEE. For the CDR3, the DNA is TGTGCCAGCAGCCTCGGGGGGAGGGTCAATCAGCCCCAGCATTTT. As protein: CASSLGGRVNQPQHF. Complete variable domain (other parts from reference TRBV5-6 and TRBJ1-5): DAGVTQSPTHLIKTRGQQVTLRCSPKSGHDTVSWYQQALGQGPQFIFQYYEEEERQRGNFPDRFSGHQFPNYSSELNVNALLLGDSALYLCASSLGGRVNQPQHFGDGTRLSIL.

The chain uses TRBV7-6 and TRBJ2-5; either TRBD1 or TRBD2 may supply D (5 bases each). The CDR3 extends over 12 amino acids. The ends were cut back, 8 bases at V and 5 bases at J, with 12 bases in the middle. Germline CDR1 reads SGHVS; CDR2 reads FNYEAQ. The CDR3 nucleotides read TGTGCCAGCGAGGGGTTCGGGGAGACCCAGTACTTC. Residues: CASEGFGETQYF. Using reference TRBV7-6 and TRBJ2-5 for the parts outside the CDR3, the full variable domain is GAGVSQSPRYKVTKRGQDVALRCDPISGHVSLYWYRQALGQGPEFLTYFNYEAQQDKSGLPNDRFSAERPEGSISTLTIQRTEQRDSAMYRCASEGFGETQYFGPGTRLLVL.

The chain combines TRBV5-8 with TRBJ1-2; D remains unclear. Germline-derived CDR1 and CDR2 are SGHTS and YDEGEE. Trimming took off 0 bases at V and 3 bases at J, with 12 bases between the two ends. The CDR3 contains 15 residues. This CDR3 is CASSLESNGYYGYTF. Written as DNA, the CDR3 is TGTGCCAGCAGCTTGGAAAGTAACGGCTACTATGGCTACACCTTC.

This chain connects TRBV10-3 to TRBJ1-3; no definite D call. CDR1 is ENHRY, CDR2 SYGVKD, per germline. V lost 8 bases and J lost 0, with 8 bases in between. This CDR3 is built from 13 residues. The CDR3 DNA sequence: TGTGCCATCGGTCCCTCCTCTGGAAACACCATATATTTT. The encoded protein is CAIGPSSGNTIYF.

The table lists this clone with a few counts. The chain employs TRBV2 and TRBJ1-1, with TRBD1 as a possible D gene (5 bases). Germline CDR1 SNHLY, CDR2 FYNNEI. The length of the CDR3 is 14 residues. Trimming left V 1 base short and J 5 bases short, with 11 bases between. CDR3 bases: TGTGCCAGCAGTGAAGATTTAAGGACAACTGAAGCTTTCTTT. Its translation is CASSEDLRTTEAFF.

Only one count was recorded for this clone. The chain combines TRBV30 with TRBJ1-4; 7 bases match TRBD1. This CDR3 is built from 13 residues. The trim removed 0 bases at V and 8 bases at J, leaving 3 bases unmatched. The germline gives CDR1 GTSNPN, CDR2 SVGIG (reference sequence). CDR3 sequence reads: CAWSVQGGEKLFF. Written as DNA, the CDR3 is TGTGCCTGGAGTGTACAAGGGGGCGAAAAACTGTTTTTT. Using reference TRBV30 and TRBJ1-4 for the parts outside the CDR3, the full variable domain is SQTIHQWPATLVQPVGSPLSLECTVEGTSNPNLYWYRQAAGRGLQLLFYSVGIGQISSEVPQNLSASRPQDRQFILSSKKLLLSDSGFYLCAWSVQGGEKLFFGSGTQLSVL.

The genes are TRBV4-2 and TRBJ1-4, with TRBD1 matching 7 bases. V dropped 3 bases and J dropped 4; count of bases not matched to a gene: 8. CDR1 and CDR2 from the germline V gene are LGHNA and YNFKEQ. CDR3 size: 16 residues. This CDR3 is CASSHVKGANNEKLFF. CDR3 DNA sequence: TGTGCCAGCAGCCACGTCAAGGGGGCAAATAATGAAAAACTGTTTTTT.

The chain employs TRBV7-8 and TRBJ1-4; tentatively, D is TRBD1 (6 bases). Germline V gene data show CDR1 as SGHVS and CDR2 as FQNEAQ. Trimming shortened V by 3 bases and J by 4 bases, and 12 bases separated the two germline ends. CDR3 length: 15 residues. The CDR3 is CASSLAGHRNEKLFF. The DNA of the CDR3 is TGTGCCAGCAGCTTGGCGGGACACCGTAATGAAAAACTGTTTTTT.

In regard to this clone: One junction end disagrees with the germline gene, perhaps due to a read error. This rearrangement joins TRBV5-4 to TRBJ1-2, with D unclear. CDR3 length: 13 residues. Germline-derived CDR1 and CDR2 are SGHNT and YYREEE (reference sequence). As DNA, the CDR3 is TGTGCCAGCAGCTCTTCCGGGAAAGAGAGCCTCCCCTTC. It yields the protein CASSSSGKESLPF.